These 9 T cell receptor beta chains originate from one sample sequenced in a study of TIL therapy for anti-PD-1-resistant metastatic lung cancer. The libraries were made with immunoSEQ v3. Generated by immunoSEQ multiplex PCR, the TCRdb table keeps only in-frame clones and is missing some. The profile shows over 10,000 clones, 80% of them singletons. Indicated time point: pre-treatment sample, taken before nivolumab and TIL therapy. The source was blood, collected at baseline. All receptors come from a person aged 25 to 80 with non-small cell lung cancer.

The rearrangement joins TRBV4-3 to TRBJ2-6; TRBD1 is a possible D gene (6 bases). The CDR3 is 17 amino acids. Trimming left V 0 bases short and J 2 bases short, with 11 bases between. The germline gives CDR1 LGHNA, CDR2 YSLEER. CDR3 region: CASSQEGAGAGANVLTF. The DNA for the CDR3 is TGCGCCAGCAGCCAAGAAGGAGCAGGGGCTGGGGCCAACGTCCTGACTTTC.

V gene TRBV4-1 combines with J gene TRBJ2-3; 14 bases fit TRBD2. Germline assignment: CDR1 MGHRA and CDR2 YSYEKL. The CDR3 covers 19 residues. J gave up 3 bases and V 0 bases, and 8 bases lay outside the gene matches. The CDR3 DNA reads as TGCGCCAGCAGCCAAGATCCTCGGACTAGCGGGAGGAGGACAGATACGCAGTATTTT. Protein product: CASSQDPRTSGRRTDTQYF.

J is TRBJ1-5 and V is TRBV19; D uncertain. CDR1 and CDR2 from the germline V gene are LNHDA and SQIVND (reference sequence). CDR3 length: 13 amino acids. V lost 7 bases and J lost 4, with 11 bases in between. CDR3 in amino acids: CASNLQINQPQHF. The CDR3 DNA follows: TGTGCCAGTAACTTGCAGATTAATCAGCCCCAGCATTTT.

This chain connects TRBV5-6 to TRBJ1-2; TRBD1 agrees at 10 bases. Trimming cost V 2 bases and J 3 bases; bases outside gene matches: 7. Per the germline V gene, CDR1 is SGHDT and CDR2 is YYEEEE. The CDR3 extends over 16 amino acids. CDR3: CASSLTGTGVDYGYTF. CDR3 bases: TGTGCCAGCAGCTTAACCGGGACAGGGGTTGACTATGGCTACACCTTC.

The chain uses TRBV5-8 and TRBJ1-1; 11 bases match TRBD1. The CDR3 runs to 14 residues. V gave up 3 bases and J gave up 4 bases; unmatched junction bases: 2. Per germline, CDR1 SGHTS and CDR2 YDEGEE. In nucleotides, the CDR3 is TGTGCCAGCAGCTCCGGGACAGGGGGCACTGAAGCTTTCTTT. As protein: CASSSGTGGTEAFF.

The J gene is TRBJ2-1, the V gene TRBV18, with D unresolved. V was pared by 2 bases and J by 3 bases, with 5 bases between. The CDR3 consists of 13 residues. Germline V gives CDR1 KGHSH, CDR2 LQKENI. The CDR3 reads CASSPSSYNEQFF. The CDR3 nucleotides read TGTGCCAGCTCACCAAGCAGCTACAATGAGCAGTTCTTC.

The chain couples TRBV4-1 to TRBJ2-2, with 8 positions matching TRBD2. The length of the CDR3 is 17 residues. The trim removed 0 bases at V and 7 bases at J, leaving 10 bases unmatched. The germline CDR1 and CDR2 sequences are MGHRA and YSYEKL. CDR3 nucleotide sequence: TGCGCCAGCAGCCAAGATTGGATCGGGAGGGCCGACGGGGAGCTGTTTTTT. It codes for CASSQDWIGRADGELFF.

This sequence joins TRBV10-3 and TRBJ2-3; TRBD1 agrees at 7 bases. V was clipped by 6 bases and J by 4 bases; unmatched bases: 4. The CDR3 sequence is 13 residues long. Germline assignment: CDR1 ENHRY and CDR2 SYGVKD. This chain's CDR3 is CAISRDSADTQYF. DNA of the CDR3: TGTGCCATCAGCCGGGACAGTGCAGATACGCAGTATTTT.

This clone was seen a single time. The chain is built from TRBV27 and TRBJ1-6; no clear D. Germline lookup yields CDR1 MNHEY and CDR2 SMNVEV (reference sequence). The CDR3 covers 12 residues. Trimming stripped 1 base from V and 9 bases from J, with 4 bases between. CDR3: CASSLWGSPLHF. CDR3 DNA sequence: TGTGCCAGCAGTTTATGGGGTTCACCCCTCCACTTT.